The 20 T cell receptor beta chains below all came from one sample that was sequenced in a study of T cell changes during pregnancy in multiple sclerosis (dated by TCRdb to between 2017 and 2020). The method behind the library was the immunoSEQ multiplex PCR assay. Not all clones reach the TCRdb copy of this immuneACCESS table, which keeps in-frame sequences only. Checked studies attribute under half of the gap to unresolved V genes and leave the rest unexplained. Across this sample there are 25,000 to 35,000 clones, with over 80% seen only once. The ten most abundant clones make up 6% to 9% of the sample. The sequencing here drew on CD8+ T cells from peripheral blood mononuclear cells, taken before pregnancy. Source of these receptors: a female donor with multiple sclerosis, enrolled in a pregnancy study.

The chain employs TRBV4-3 and TRBJ2-7; D might be TRBD2 (6 bases). Germline V gives CDR1 LGHNA, CDR2 YSLEER. The CDR3 has 15 residues. V was cut by 0 bases and J by 2 bases, with 11 bases left in between. CDR3 DNA: TGCGCCAGCAGCCAAGAGCCGGGGGAGGCCTACGAGCAGTACTTC. This gives the protein CASSQEPGEAYEQYF.

The rearrangement uses TRBV7-2 and TRBJ2-3; D is ambiguous. Germline values: CDR1 SGHTA, CDR2 FQGNSA. The CDR3 spans 13 residues. V lost 5 bases and J lost 1, with 7 bases in between. For the CDR3, the DNA is TGTGCCAGCAGCCCTCCGGGCACAGATACGCAGTATTTT. It specifies CASSPPGTDTQYF.

This chain uses TRBV27 with TRBJ2-3; TRBD2 aligns across 13 bases. This CDR3 is built from 16 residues. From germline, CDR1 is MNHEY and CDR2 SMNVEV (reference sequence). V lost 5 bases to trimming and J lost 4 bases; unmatched junction nucleotides: 6. CDR3 residues: CASSPLLAGGADTQYF. CDR3 sequence (DNA): TGTGCCAGCAGTCCGTTACTAGCGGGGGGGGCAGATACGCAGTATTTT.

V usage is TRBV19 and J usage is TRBJ2-7; D may be TRBD2 (5 bases). CDR1 LNHDA and CDR2 SQIVND come from the germline V gene (reference sequence). V was shortened by 2 bases and J by 5 bases, with 7 bases between the two germline ends. CDR3 size: 12 residues. DNA of the CDR3: TGTGCCAGTAGTATATTCGGGGACGAGCAGTACTTC. Amino acid sequence: CASSIFGDEQYF.

The count of this clone is one. The gene calls are TRBV7-9 and TRBJ2-7; 7 bases match TRBD2. The germline CDR1 and CDR2 sequences are SEHNR and FQNEAQ (reference sequence). The V and J ends lost 5 bases and 2 bases, in that order; junction bases with no gene match: 12. This CDR3 region has 16 residues. Here the CDR3 reads CASSRPGRGGTYEQYF. In nucleotides, the CDR3 is TGTGCCAGCAGCCGACCGGGACGGGGAGGGACCTACGAGCAGTACTTC.

This chain uses TRBV29-1 with TRBJ2-5; 11 bases align to TRBD2. The CDR3 consists of 13 residues. V lost 4 bases and J lost 4; bases outside the gene matches: 2. The germline V gene has CDR1 SQVTM and CDR2 ANQGSEA. This CDR3 is CSVATSGVETQYF. Written as DNA, the CDR3 is TGCAGCGTTGCGACTAGCGGGGTAGAGACCCAGTACTTC.

V gene TRBV27 combines with J gene TRBJ2-5, with 7 positions matching TRBD1. Near its end, the DNA agrees better with TRBJ2-7, so the J call may be wrong. CDR1 and CDR2 from the germline V gene are MNHEY and SMNVEV (reference sequence). The CDR3 has 13 amino acids. CDR3 in DNA: TGTGCCAGCAGTTTCAACAGGGGCGCCGAGCAGTACTTC. Translated, it gives CASSFNRGAEQYF.

This chain links TRBV9 with TRBJ1-1, with D unresolved. Trimming removed 0 bases from V and 1 base from J, with 7 bases in between. Germline CDR1 reads SGDLS; CDR2 reads YYNGEE. This CDR3 region has 14 residues. This CDR3 is CASSVVSGNTEAFF. The CDR3 DNA follows: TGTGCCAGCAGCGTAGTTTCGGGGAACACTGAAGCTTTCTTT.

On this clone: Different DNA sequences within this sample yield the same CDR3. The chain is built from TRBV6-4 and TRBJ2-1; 10 positions agree with TRBD2. The CDR3 contains 14 residues. Germline CDR1 is MRHNA and CDR2 is SNTAGT. V gave up 3 bases and J gave up 7 bases; unmatched junction bases: 3. CDR3 nucleotides: TGTGCCAGCAGTGAAGCGGGAGGGCTGAATGAGCAGTTCTTC. It yields the protein CASSEAGGLNEQFF.

The chain couples TRBV19 to TRBJ1-5, with TRBD1 matching over 7 bases. V shed 1 base, J shed 7 bases, and the junction held 4 bases outside the gene matches. The CDR3 spans 14 residues. CDR1 is LNHDA and CDR2 is SQIVND in the germline V gene (reference sequence). The CDR3 DNA sequence: TGTGCCAGTAGTATAGGGGCAGGGGGGCAGCCCCAGCATTTT. Its translation is CASSIGAGGQPQHF.

As concerns this clone: Other DNA variants within this sample encode the same CDR3. The gene calls are TRBV7-9 and TRBJ2-3; perhaps TRBD2 as D (5 bases). The ends were cut back, 5 bases at V and 0 bases at J, with 12 bases in the middle. This CDR3 has 15 amino acids. Germline V gene sequence: CDR1 SEHNR, CDR2 FQNEAQ (reference sequence). CDR3 DNA sequence: TGTGCCAGCAGCCCCCCCGGGGTCAGCACAGATACGCAGTATTTT. Protein: CASSPPGVSTDTQYF.

The rearrangement links TRBV13 to TRBJ1-4; 7 nucleotides match TRBD1. The CDR3 length is 15 residues. Per germline, CDR1 PRHDT and CDR2 FYEKMQ (reference sequence). Unmatched junction bases numbered 6, after V lost 0 bases and J lost 8 bases. CDR3 sequence (DNA): TGTGCCAGCAGCTTAGGGTCACAGGGGATCGAAAAACTGTTTTTT. Protein sequence: CASSLGSQGIEKLFF.

This chain links TRBV7-3 with TRBJ2-7, with 8 bases fitting TRBD2. J gave up 6 bases and V 5 bases, and 6 bases lay outside the gene matches. CDR1 is SGHTA and CDR2 is FQGTGA in the germline V gene. CDR3 length equals 13 residues. CDR3 DNA sequence: TGTGCCAGCAGCCCGGGACTAGGGAGCGAGCAGTACTTC. Residues: CASSPGLGSEQYF.

The chain is built from TRBV6-1 and TRBJ1-2; D may be TRBD1 (5 bases). The CDR3 length is 16 residues. CDR1 is MNHNS, CDR2 SASEGT, per germline. The ends were cut back, 2 bases at V and 5 bases at J, with 18 bases in the middle. As DNA, the CDR3 is TGTGCCAGCAGTGAACGGGCGGGGCAGGATGTTTATGGCTACACCTTC. Its translation is CASSERAGQDVYGYTF.

The chain couples TRBV27 to TRBJ1-2, with TRBD1 identical over 7 bases. This CDR3 comprises 15 residues. Germline V gene data show CDR1 as MNHEY and CDR2 as SMNVEV (reference sequence). The V segment lost 3 bases and the J segment 8 bases; nucleotides outside the gene matches: 12. The CDR3 reads CASSLLQTGSGGYTF. The CDR3 DNA reads TGTGCCAGCAGTTTGCTCCAGACAGGGTCGGGCGGCTACACCTTC.

This chain links TRBV7-8 with TRBJ1-4, with TRBD1 matching 9 bases. V gave up 6 bases and J gave up 6 bases; unmatched junction bases: 8. CDR3 length equals 15 residues. CDR1 and CDR2 (germline): SGHVS, FQNEAQ. The CDR3 loop is CASRRTGTGYEKLFF. CDR3 sequence (DNA): TGTGCCAGCAGGAGAACCGGGACAGGGTATGAAAAACTGTTTTTT.

This CDR3 is CASSSSGDQPQHF. The CDR3 DNA is TGTGCCAGCAGCTCATCAGGGGATCAGCCCCAGCATTTT. The chain employs TRBV5-6 and TRBJ1-5; tentatively, D is TRBD1 (6 bases). CDR1 SGHDT and CDR2 YYEEEE come from the germline V gene. CDR3 length: 13 amino acids. Trimming left V 3 bases short and J 5 bases short, with 9 bases between.

This clone occurred once. V and J are TRBV7-9 and TRBJ2-1, with D unresolved. The V end lost 1 base, the J end lost 3 bases, and 7 bases lay between the germline ends. This CDR3 has 14 amino acids. CDR1 and CDR2 from the germline V gene are SEHNR and FQNEAQ (reference sequence). The CDR3 bases are TGTGCCAGCAGCTTAGTTGCGGTCTACAATGAGCAGTTCTTC. It specifies CASSLVAVYNEQFF.

The chain combines TRBV7-8 with TRBJ1-3, with 7 bases fitting TRBD1. The CDR3 is made up of 16 amino acids. Germline V gene data show CDR1 as SGHVS and CDR2 as FQNEAQ. V was clipped by 5 bases and J by 2 bases; unmatched bases: 9. CDR3 coding DNA: TGTGCCAGCAGCCGGCTAGGGGACAGTGCTGGAAACACCATATATTTT. Protein sequence: CASSRLGDSAGNTIYF.

The CDR3 loop reads CASSQDRGRTGWTQYF. The CDR3 DNA is TGTGCCAGCAGCCAAGATCGTGGCAGGACAGGGTGGACGCAGTACTTC. The V call is TRBV14, the J call TRBJ2-7; 8 bases match TRBD1. Germline V CDR1 and CDR2: SGHDN, FVKESK. The CDR3 length is 16 residues. Unmatched junction bases numbered 13, after V lost 0 bases and J lost 9 bases.